This T cell receptor (beta chain) derives from a study of T cell responses to AZD1222 COVID-19 vaccine. Whole-study findings and limits: AZD1222 recipients seropositive at baseline numbered only six or seven. The study found vaccine-associated CD4 TCRs spanning spike, dominant at 160-218 and 743-854. There were mostly white British donors and more females than males, and clonal diversity was possibly underestimated.

CDR3 length equals 12 residues. V gave up 1 base and J gave up 8 bases, with 10 bases separating them. The germline gives CDR1 GTSNPN, CDR2 SVGIG (reference sequence). Turning to this clone: Its antigen is as yet unknown.

Method: immunoSEQ multiplex PCR; TCRdb's copy keeps in-frame clones and lacks some. The sample lists 100,000 to 150,000 clones; less than 95% were seen once. The sample in question was peripheral blood, obtained on day 0 of MenACWY control vaccination. The receptor's source is an adult in good health. This chain joins TRBV30 and TRBJ2-3, with no clear D. The CDR3 region is CAWSALEGTQYF. As DNA, the CDR3 is TGTGCCTGGAGTGCCCTAGAAGGTACGCAGTATTTT.